The clone carrying this T cell receptor (beta chain) was observed a handful of times. Its antigen is undetermined. The record originates from a study of cytomegalovirus exposure and HLA in healthy donors. Study-wide results and limits: Later work showed greater clonal expansion in HLA-associated TCR beta chains than in equally common others.

PCR used 60 Vbeta primers and 13 Jbeta primers. Produced via immunoSEQ multiplex PCR; TCRdb's table is partial and in-frame only. In the table there are around 150,000 clones, about four fifths of which are singletons. Sequencing was carried out using PBMCs. This receptor was identified in a man aged 30-40 years in good health and CMV-seronegative.

The CDR3: CASSQDLRTKTSGANVLTF. The CDR3 bases are TGCGCCAGCAGCCAAGACTTGAGGACAAAGACCTCTGGGGCCAACGTCCTGACTTTC. The genes are TRBV4-3 and TRBJ2-6; maybe TRBD1 (5 bases). The CDR3 runs 19 residues. Per the germline V gene, CDR1 is LGHNA and CDR2 is YSLEER. The germline V and J ends were trimmed by 0 bases and 0 bases, with 15 bases remaining between them.